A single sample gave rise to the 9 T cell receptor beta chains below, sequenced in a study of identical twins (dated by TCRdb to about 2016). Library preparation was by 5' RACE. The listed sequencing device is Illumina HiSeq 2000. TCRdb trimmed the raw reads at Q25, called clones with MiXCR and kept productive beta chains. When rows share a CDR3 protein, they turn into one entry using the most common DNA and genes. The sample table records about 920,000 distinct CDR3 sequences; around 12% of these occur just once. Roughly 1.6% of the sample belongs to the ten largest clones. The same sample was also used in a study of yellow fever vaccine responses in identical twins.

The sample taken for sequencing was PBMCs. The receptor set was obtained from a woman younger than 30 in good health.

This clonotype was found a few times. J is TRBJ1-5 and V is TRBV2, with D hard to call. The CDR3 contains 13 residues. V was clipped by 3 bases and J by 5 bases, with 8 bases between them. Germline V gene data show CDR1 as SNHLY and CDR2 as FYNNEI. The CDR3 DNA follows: TGTGCCAGCAGTGAGGTTGAGTATCAGCCCCAGCATTTT. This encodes CASSEVEYQPQHF.

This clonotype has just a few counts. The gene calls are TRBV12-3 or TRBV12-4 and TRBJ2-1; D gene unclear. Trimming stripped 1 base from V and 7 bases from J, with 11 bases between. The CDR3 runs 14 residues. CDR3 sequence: CASSLVWGLNEQFF. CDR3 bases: TGTGCCAGCAGTTTAGTGTGGGGTTTAAATGAGCAGTTCTTC.

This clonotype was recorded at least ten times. The CDR3 loop reads CATSREGGPGADEAFF. CDR3 in DNA: TGTGCCACCAGCAGAGAGGGGGGTCCAGGAGCCGATGAAGCTTTCTTT. The chain is built from TRBV15 and TRBJ1-1; a weak D match, TRBD1 (5 bases). The length of the CDR3 is 16 residues. V lost 0 bases, J lost 7 bases, and 18 bases lay in between. CDR1 is LNHNV and CDR2 is YYDKDF in the germline V gene (reference sequence).

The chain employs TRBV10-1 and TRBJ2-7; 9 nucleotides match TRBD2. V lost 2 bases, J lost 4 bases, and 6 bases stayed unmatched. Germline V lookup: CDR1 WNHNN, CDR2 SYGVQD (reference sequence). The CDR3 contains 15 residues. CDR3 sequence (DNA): TGCGCCAGCAGTGAGAGTAGCGGGAGTCTTTACGAGCAGTACTTC. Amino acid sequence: CASSESSGSLYEQYF.

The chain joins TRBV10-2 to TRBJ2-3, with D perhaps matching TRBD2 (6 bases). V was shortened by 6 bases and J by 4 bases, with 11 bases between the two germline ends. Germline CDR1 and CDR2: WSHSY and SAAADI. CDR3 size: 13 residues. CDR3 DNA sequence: TGCGCCAGCAGCCGGAGGGTCCCAGATACGCAGTATTTT. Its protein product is CASSRRVPDTQYF.

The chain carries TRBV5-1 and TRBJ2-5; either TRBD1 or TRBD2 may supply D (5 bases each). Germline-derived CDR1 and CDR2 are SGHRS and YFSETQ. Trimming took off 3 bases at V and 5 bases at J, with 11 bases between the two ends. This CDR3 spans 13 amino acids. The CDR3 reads CASSSVREETQYF. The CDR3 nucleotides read TGCGCCAGCAGCTCTGTCAGGGAGGAGACCCAGTACTTC.

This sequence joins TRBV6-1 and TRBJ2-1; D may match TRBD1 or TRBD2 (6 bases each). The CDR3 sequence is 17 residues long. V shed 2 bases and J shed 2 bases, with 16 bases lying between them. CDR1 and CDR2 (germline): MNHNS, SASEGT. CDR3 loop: CASSERFGGFPYNEQFF. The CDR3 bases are TGTGCCAGCAGTGAAAGATTCGGGGGCTTCCCCTACAATGAGCAGTTCTTC.

CDR3 sequence reads: CASSNRGTGNEQFF. In DNA, the CDR3 is TGTGCCAGCAGCAATAGAGGGACTGGGAATGAGCAGTTCTTC. The V gene is TRBV21-1, the J gene TRBJ2-1; TRBD1 reflects the table's D call only, with no check against the DNA. TRBV21-1 is classified as a pseudogene. This CDR3 region has 14 residues.

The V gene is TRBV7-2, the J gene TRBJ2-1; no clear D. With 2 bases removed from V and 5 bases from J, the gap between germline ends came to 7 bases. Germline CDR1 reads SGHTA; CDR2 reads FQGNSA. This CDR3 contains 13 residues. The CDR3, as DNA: TGTGCCAGCAGCTTATCAGATAACAATGAGCAGTTCTTC. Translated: CASSLSDNNEQFF.